The 28 T cell receptor beta chains given below trace back to one sample, sequenced in a study of T cell responses to AZD1222 COVID-19 vaccine. The data were produced by immunoSEQ multiplex PCR, yet TCRdb's version contains in-frame clones alone and is incomplete. The sample records 150,000 to 200,000 clones, more than 80% being singletons. The specimen was peripheral blood, collected on day 0 of AZD1222 vaccination. The origin of the receptors is an adult in good health.

V and J are TRBV19 and TRBJ1-1, with 10 nucleotides matching TRBD1. CDR3 length: 15 residues. V lost 6 bases, J lost 0 bases, and 4 bases stayed unmatched. From germline, CDR1 is LNHDA and CDR2 SQIVND (reference sequence). This CDR3 is CASSPDRGMNTEAFF. The DNA for the CDR3 is TGTGCCAGTAGCCCGGACAGGGGGATGAACACTGAAGCTTTCTTT.

This clone was recorded only once. The rearrangement uses TRBV4-2 and TRBJ1-2, with D possibly matching TRBD1 (5 bases). V gave up 0 bases and J gave up 0 bases, with 17 bases separating them. The CDR3 is made up of 18 amino acids. Germline values: CDR1 LGHNA, CDR2 YNFKEQ. The CDR3 DNA sequence: TGTGCCAGCAGCCAAGACCCTCTAGGAGGGGAAGCTAACTATGGCTACACCTTC. Protein sequence: CASSQDPLGGEANYGYTF.

This clone appeared once. V usage is TRBV6-6 and J usage is TRBJ2-2; 10 bases are a match to TRBD1. CDR1 and CDR2 (germline): MNHNY, SVGAGI (reference sequence). Germline trimming cut 4 bases from V and 3 bases from J; bases unmatched to any gene: 5. The CDR3 has 16 amino acids. In DNA form, the CDR3 reads TGTGCCAGCAGTTGGTCCGGGACAGGGGACACCGGGGAGCTGTTTTTT. This sequence encodes CASSWSGTGDTGELFF.

The chain carries TRBV3-1 (or the pseudogene TRBV3-2) and TRBJ1-1, with D possibly TRBD1 on 5 matching bases. This CDR3 comprises 13 residues. The germline V gene has CDR1 LGHDT and CDR2 YNNKEL (reference sequence). Trimming pared 1 base from V and 10 bases from J, leaving 13 bases between. CDR3 amino acids: CASSQVAGQAAFF. The CDR3 DNA sequence: TGTGCCAGCAGCCAAGTTGCAGGGCAGGCAGCTTTCTTT.

This clone came up once. The rearrangement uses TRBV9 and TRBJ2-3, with 7 bases that match TRBD2. The CDR3 loop spans 17 amino acids. Germline V gene data show CDR1 as SGDLS and CDR2 as YYNGEE. Losses at the gene ends were 0 bases for V and 6 bases for J; bases not matched to a gene: 13. CDR3 protein: CASSVEAGLPLSDTQYF. DNA of the CDR3: TGTGCCAGCAGCGTAGAAGCGGGGCTCCCTCTCAGCGATACGCAGTATTTT.

V gene TRBV11-3 combines with J gene TRBJ2-5, with 13 bases fitting TRBD2. The germline gives CDR1 SGHNT, CDR2 YENEEA. There are 15 residues in the CDR3. V shed 5 bases, J shed 5 bases, and the junction held 5 bases outside the gene matches. The CDR3 DNA is TGTGCCAGCAGCCAAGGACTAGCGGGAGTCGAGACCCAGTACTTC. Translated: CASSQGLAGVETQYF.

The chain combines TRBV6-1 with TRBJ1-4; the D is unclear. The CDR3 is made up of 13 amino acids. Germline V gene lookup returns CDR1 MNHNS and CDR2 SASEGT. Trimming cost V 2 bases and J 8 bases, with 9 bases left between them. CDR3 sequence (DNA): TGTGCCAGCAGTGAACAAAGAGAAGAAAAACTGTTTTTT. This codes for CASSEQREEKLFF.

Here the CDR3 DNA reads TGTGCCAGCAGCTTGATTCGGGGACAGGGAAATTCACCCCTCCACTTT. Encoded protein: CASSLIRGQGNSPLHF. V usage is TRBV5-5 and J usage is TRBJ1-6, with 9 positions matching TRBD1. V was clipped by 1 base and J by 7 bases; unmatched bases: 6. The CDR3 runs to 16 residues. Germline V gene sequence: CDR1 SGHKS, CDR2 YYEKEE (reference sequence).

In regard to this clone: The same CDR3 also results from other DNA sequences found in this sample. The gene calls are TRBV29-1 and TRBJ2-7; TRBD1 matches at 8 bases. The CDR3 spans 13 residues. The V segment lost 6 bases and the J segment 1 base; nucleotides outside the gene matches: 5. Germline loops: CDR1 SQVTM, CDR2 ANQGSEA. The CDR3 DNA reads as TGCAGCGTAGCCGGGACAGGATCCTACGAGCAGTACTTC. Translating it yields CSVAGTGSYEQYF.

The chain uses TRBV30 and TRBJ1-1, with D uncertain. Germline V CDR1 and CDR2: GTSNPN, SVGIG (reference sequence). This CDR3 region has 13 residues. Trimming pared 0 bases from V and 2 bases from J, leaving 7 bases between. This CDR3 reads CAWSVDVNTEAFF. The CDR3, as DNA: TGTGCCTGGAGTGTTGACGTAAACACTGAAGCTTTCTTT.

The rearrangement links TRBV5-1 to TRBJ2-7; 11 bases agree with TRBD1. Germline V lookup: CDR1 SGHRS, CDR2 YFSETQ. The V and J ends lost 4 bases and 2 bases, in that order; junction bases with no gene match: 8. The CDR3 has 16 residues. CDR3 protein: CASSRGTGGSTYEQYF. The DNA of the CDR3 is TGCGCCAGCAGCAGAGGGACAGGGGGTTCCACCTACGAGCAGTACTTC.

The chain couples TRBV11-2 to TRBJ2-5, with 11 nucleotides matching TRBD2. Trimming took 2 bases from V and 4 from J; bases not matched to a gene: 6. From germline, CDR1 is SGHAT and CDR2 FQNNGV. The CDR3 is 16 amino acids. CDR3 amino acids: CASSLYLAGGGETQYF. CDR3 DNA: TGTGCCAGCAGCTTATATCTAGCGGGAGGCGGAGAGACCCAGTACTTC.

The CDR3 loop is CASSSDRGLTYEQYF. CDR3 DNA sequence: TGTGCCAGTAGCTCGGACAGGGGACTTACCTACGAGCAGTACTTC. V and J are TRBV19 and TRBJ2-7; 9 nucleotides align to TRBD1. The CDR3 contains 15 residues. With 6 bases clipped from V and 2 bases from J, the junction kept 8 bases outside the gene matches. CDR1 is LNHDA and CDR2 is SQIVND in the germline V gene (reference sequence).

This clone was recorded once. J is TRBJ2-2 and V is TRBV2, with D hard to call. The CDR3 has 18 residues. The ends were cut back, 3 bases at V and 2 bases at J, with 19 bases in the middle. Germline V lookup: CDR1 SNHLY, CDR2 FYNNEI. CDR3 nucleotides: TGTGCCAGCAGTGAGAGGATGAGCGCTACTCTAAACACCGGGGAGCTGTTTTTT. Residues: CASSERMSATLNTGELFF.

The chain carries TRBV2 and TRBJ1-2, with a possible D match to TRBD1 (5 bases). Per the germline V gene, CDR1 is SNHLY and CDR2 is FYNNEI. The V end was cut by 0 bases, the J end by 2 bases, with 7 bases between. CDR3 length: 14 amino acids. CDR3 region: CASSEAGGNYGYTF. CDR3 coding DNA: TGTGCCAGCAGTGAAGCGGGGGGGAACTATGGCTACACCTTC. Filled out from reference TRBV2 and TRBJ1-2, the complete variable domain reads EPEVTQTPSHQVTQMGQEVILRCVPISNHLYFYWYRQILGQKVEFLVSFYNNEISEKSEIFDDQFSVERPDGSNFTLKIRSTKLEDSAMYFCASSEAGGNYGYTFGSGTRLTVV.

The genes are TRBV15 and TRBJ2-1; the D is unclear. Per the germline V gene, CDR1 is LNHNV and CDR2 is YYDKDF (reference sequence). The CDR3 length is 13 residues. Between the trimmed V and J ends, which lost 0 bases and 8 bases, there was a span of 8 bases. CDR3 in DNA: TGTGCCACCAGCAGAGATCTAGGGTATGAGCAGTTCTTC. Residues: CATSRDLGYEQFF.

This clone has more than one count but fewer than ten. The V call is TRBV4-1, the J call TRBJ2-6; D gene uncertain. Looked up from germline, CDR1 is MGHRA and CDR2 is YSYEKL. V was pared by 0 bases and J by 6 bases, with 15 bases between. This CDR3 has 17 amino acids. This CDR3 is CASSQDNLGYEANVLTF. The CDR3, as DNA: TGCGCCAGCAGCCAAGATAATTTGGGGTACGAGGCCAACGTCCTGACTTTC.

This clone was seen once. This chain uses TRBV30 with TRBJ1-4; D is uncertain. Trimming took off 0 bases at V and 7 bases at J, with 9 bases between the two ends. This CDR3 contains 13 residues. Germline CDR1 GTSNPN, CDR2 SVGIG (reference sequence). This chain's CDR3 is CAWSVGRAEKLFF. Here the CDR3 DNA reads TGTGCCTGGAGTGTGGGGAGGGCTGAAAAACTGTTTTTT.

The chain is built from TRBV18 and TRBJ1-2; TRBD1 might be the D (6 bases). The germline V and J ends were trimmed by 3 bases and 5 bases, with 13 bases remaining between them. Germline values: CDR1 KGHSH, CDR2 LQKENI. The CDR3 covers 14 residues. The CDR3 DNA reads as TGTGCCAGCTCACCGGGGGGGCGCAGTTATGGCTACACCTTC. Amino acid sequence: CASSPGGRSYGYTF.

The chain couples TRBV10-3 to TRBJ1-5, with D possibly being TRBD1 (5 bases). CDR3 length: 14 residues. Germline CDR1 reads ENHRY; CDR2 reads SYGVKD. Trimming removed 2 bases at V and 4 bases at J, with 9 bases between. The CDR3 spells CAISETGANQPQHF. The CDR3 DNA reads TGTGCCATCAGTGAGACAGGCGCAAATCAGCCCCAGCATTTT.

The chain has TRBV27 and TRBJ1-1, with D perhaps TRBD1 (6 bases). There are 15 residues in the CDR3. Per the germline V gene, CDR1 is MNHEY and CDR2 is SMNVEV (reference sequence). With 0 bases removed from V and 3 bases from J, the gap between germline ends came to 11 bases. This CDR3 is CASSLSVKGDTEAFF. In DNA, the CDR3 is TGTGCCAGCAGTTTATCGGTGAAGGGGGACACTGAAGCTTTCTTT.

This chain connects TRBV11-2 to TRBJ1-6; D remains unclear. CDR3 size: 13 residues. Trimming removed 2 bases from V and 8 bases from J, with 7 bases in between. Germline V CDR1 and CDR2: SGHAT, FQNNGV. Written as DNA, the CDR3 is TGTGCCAGCAGCTTAACTAGAGATTCACCCCTCCACTTT. Its translation is CASSLTRDSPLHF.

A remark on this clone: At one end the junction does not follow the germline gene, possibly because of a read error. J is TRBJ1-2 and V is TRBV6-1; D gene unclear. CDR3 length: 11 residues. Germline V gene lookup returns CDR1 MNHNS and CDR2 SASEGT. The CDR3 DNA sequence: TGTGCCAGCAGTGAAGCGCCCTTTTCGGCTTTC. As protein: CASSEAPFSAF.

J is TRBJ1-2 and V is TRBV7-2; D is undetermined. Trimming left V 5 bases short and J 8 bases short, with 15 bases between. Germline CDR1 SGHTA, CDR2 FQGNSA. There are 13 residues in the CDR3. In DNA, the CDR3 is TGTGCCAGCAGCCCCTTTGTCCCGGGGGGCTACACCTTC. Encoded protein: CASSPFVPGGYTF.

J is TRBJ1-2 and V is TRBV2; TRBD1 might be the D (6 bases). Germline V gene lookup returns CDR1 SNHLY and CDR2 FYNNEI. Trimming cost V 6 bases and J 4 bases, with 15 bases left between them. The CDR3 has 14 amino acids. The CDR3 loop is CASREQGGGYGYTF. CDR3 nucleotides: TGTGCCAGCAGAGAACAGGGAGGGGGCTATGGCTACACCTTC.

The V and J genes are TRBV29-1 and TRBJ2-1; 7 nucleotides agree with TRBD1. Germline CDR1 SQVTM, CDR2 ANQGSEA. V was clipped by 4 bases and J by 4 bases; unmatched bases: 7. The CDR3 contains 14 residues. This CDR3 reads CSVGRSGGYNEQFF. CDR3 bases: TGCAGCGTTGGTAGGTCAGGGGGTTACAATGAGCAGTTCTTC.

V is TRBV19 and J is TRBJ2-7; D tentatively fits TRBD1 or TRBD2 (5 bases each). Per germline, CDR1 LNHDA and CDR2 SQIVND (reference sequence). This CDR3 is built from 15 residues. Trimming pared 3 bases from V and 4 bases from J, leaving 16 bases between. The CDR3 DNA follows: TGTGCCAGTAGTATCTATGTGGGGGACCGATACGAGCAGTACTTC. Protein sequence: CASSIYVGDRYEQYF.

The rearrangement uses TRBV27 and TRBJ2-1, with 12 bases aligning to TRBD1. The ends lost 7 bases at V and 7 bases at J; junction bases unmatched: 5. Germline CDR1 is MNHEY and CDR2 is SMNVEV (reference sequence). The CDR3 length is 14 residues. CDR3 sequence: CASMGQGAWNEQFF. The CDR3 nucleotides read TGTGCCAGCATGGGACAGGGGGCCTGGAATGAGCAGTTCTTC.